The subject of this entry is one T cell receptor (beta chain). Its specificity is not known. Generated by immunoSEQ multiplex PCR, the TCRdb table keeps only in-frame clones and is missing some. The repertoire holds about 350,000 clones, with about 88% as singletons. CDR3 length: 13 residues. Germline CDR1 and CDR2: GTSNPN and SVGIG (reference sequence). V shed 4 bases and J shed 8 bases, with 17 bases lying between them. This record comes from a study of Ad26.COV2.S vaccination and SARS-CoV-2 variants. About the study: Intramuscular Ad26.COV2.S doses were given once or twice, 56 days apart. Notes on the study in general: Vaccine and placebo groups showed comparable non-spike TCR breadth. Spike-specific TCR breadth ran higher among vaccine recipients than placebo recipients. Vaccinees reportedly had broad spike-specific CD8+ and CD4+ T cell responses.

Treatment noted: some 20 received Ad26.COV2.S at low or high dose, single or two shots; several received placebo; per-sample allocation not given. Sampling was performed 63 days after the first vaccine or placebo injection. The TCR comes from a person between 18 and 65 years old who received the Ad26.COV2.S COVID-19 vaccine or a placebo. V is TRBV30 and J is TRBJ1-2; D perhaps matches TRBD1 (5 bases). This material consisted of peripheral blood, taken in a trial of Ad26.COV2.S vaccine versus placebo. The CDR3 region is CAWNLNEGVGYTF. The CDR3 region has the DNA TGTGCCTGGAATCTAAACGAAGGGGTCGGCTACACCTTC.